The rows below give T cell receptor beta chains drawn from one sample of a study of blood T cell repertoires in COVID-19. TCRdb's table, derived via immunoSEQ multiplex PCR, lists solely in-frame clones and lacks some. The sample lists some 160,000 clones; about 83% were seen once. Input material: peripheral blood. Receptor source: a woman of 80 years or more with acute or convalescent COVID-19. The CDR3 runs from the conserved cysteine through the conserved F or W.

CASSNGQAPQETQYF	TRBV7-3	TRBJ2-5
CAWSAPRGKTEAFF	TRBV30	TRBJ1-1
CATSDLDSGRDETQYF	TRBV24-1	TRBJ2-5
CATQGVNGYTF	TRBV6-5	TRBJ1-2
CSVRTSGDGVDTQYF	TRBV29-1	TRBJ2-3
CASSRIDRIKYYEQYF	TRBV28	TRBJ2-7
CASSSSGTRSHEQFF	TRBV27	TRBJ2-1
CAIGQGNEKLFF	TRBV12-3/TRBV12-4	TRBJ1-4
CASSPGAGWIGYTF	TRBV9	TRBJ1-2
CASSQESRQGGAYGYTF	TRBV4-2	TRBJ1-2
CAIPRVSAYGYTF	TRBV2	TRBJ1-2
CASSSRRAGGSPLHF	TRBV5-8	TRBJ1-6
CASSAGDNGNQPQHF	TRBV18	TRBJ1-5
CASSLVGSSGIQETQYF	TRBV27	TRBJ2-5
CASSFPSGSSGANVLTF	TRBV7-8	TRBJ2-6
CASKGATNEKLFF	TRBV6-5	TRBJ1-4
CARTNTGELFF	TRBV30	TRBJ2-2
CASSQRQGSYNSPLHF	TRBV14	TRBJ1-6